Below are 5 T cell receptor beta chains sequenced from a single sample in a study of blood T cell repertoires in COVID-19. Profiling relied on immunoSEQ multiplex PCR, and the TCRdb table lists in-frame clones only, not all of them. Of 60,000 to 80,000 clones listed, roughly 85% are singletons. Sequencing was done on a sample of peripheral blood. The source is a human donor in a cohort sampled during active COVID-19.

Notes on this clone: Other nucleotide sequences in the sample specify the same CDR3. This chain connects TRBV28 to TRBJ1-1, with D unresolved. Trimming took off 2 bases at V and 1 base at J, with 8 bases between the two ends. Germline V gives CDR1 MDHEN, CDR2 SYDVKM. The CDR3 consists of 14 residues. The CDR3 protein is CASSLTLTNTEAFF. The CDR3 nucleotides are TGTGCCAGCAGTTTAACTTTAACGAACACTGAAGCTTTCTTT. Based on the CDR3 plus reference TRBV28 and TRBJ1-1, the full variable domain is DVKVTQSSRYLVKRTGEKVFLECVQDMDHENMFWYRQDPGLGLRLIYFSYDVKMKEKGDIPEGYSVSREKKERFSLILESASTNQTSMYLCASSLTLTNTEAFFGQGTRLTVV.

This chain joins TRBV27 and TRBJ2-1; 13 nucleotides match TRBD2. Trimming cost V 4 bases and J 9 bases; bases outside gene matches: 6. The CDR3 has 15 residues. Germline CDR1 is MNHEY and CDR2 is SMNVEV (reference sequence). The CDR3 bases are TGTGCCAGCAGTTCCCGGACTAGCGGGAGTATTGAGCAGTTCTTC. Protein: CASSSRTSGSIEQFF.

This chain uses TRBV7-2 with TRBJ2-7, with TRBD1 as a possible D gene (7 bases). Germline V gene sequence: CDR1 SGHTA, CDR2 FQGNSA. The CDR3 runs 14 residues. V was pared by 1 base and J by 2 bases, with 9 bases between. Here the CDR3 DNA reads TGTGCCAGCAGCTTAGTCAGGGGGGCCTACGAGCAGTACTTC. It encodes CASSLVRGAYEQYF.

V is TRBV9 and J is TRBJ2-3; tentatively, D is TRBD1 (6 bases). The CDR3 covers 13 residues. Germline CDR1 SGDLS, CDR2 YYNGEE. V was trimmed by 3 bases and J by 8 bases, leaving 13 bases between them. CDR3: CASSGRGSGTQYF. The DNA for the CDR3 is TGTGCCAGCAGCGGAAGGGGGTCAGGTACGCAGTATTTT.

The chain is built from TRBV28 and TRBJ1-1; D might be TRBD1 (5 bases). The CDR3 runs 15 residues. CDR1 is MDHEN and CDR2 is SYDVKM in the germline V gene. Trimming left V 7 bases short and J 5 bases short, with 20 bases between. The CDR3 nucleotides read TGTGCCAGCACCTTTAACCTGGGGCTAGGGACTGAAGCTTTCTTT. The encoded protein is CASTFNLGLGTEAFF.